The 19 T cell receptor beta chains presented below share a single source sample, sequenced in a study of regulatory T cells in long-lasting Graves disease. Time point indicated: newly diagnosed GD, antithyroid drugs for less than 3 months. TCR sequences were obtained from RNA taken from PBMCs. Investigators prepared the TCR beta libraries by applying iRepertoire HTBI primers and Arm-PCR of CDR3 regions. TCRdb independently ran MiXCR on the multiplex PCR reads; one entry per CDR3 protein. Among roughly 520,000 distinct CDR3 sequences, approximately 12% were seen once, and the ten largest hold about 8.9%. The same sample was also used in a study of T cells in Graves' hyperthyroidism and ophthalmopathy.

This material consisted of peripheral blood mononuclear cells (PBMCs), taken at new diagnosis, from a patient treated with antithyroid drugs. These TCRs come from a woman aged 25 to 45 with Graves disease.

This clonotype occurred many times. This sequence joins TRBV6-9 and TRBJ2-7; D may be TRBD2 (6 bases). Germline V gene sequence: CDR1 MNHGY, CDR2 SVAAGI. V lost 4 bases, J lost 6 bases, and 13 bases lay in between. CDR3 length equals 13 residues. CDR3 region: CASSSRLGREQYF. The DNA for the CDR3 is TGTGCCAGCAGTTCTCGACTAGGTCGCGAGCAGTACTTC.

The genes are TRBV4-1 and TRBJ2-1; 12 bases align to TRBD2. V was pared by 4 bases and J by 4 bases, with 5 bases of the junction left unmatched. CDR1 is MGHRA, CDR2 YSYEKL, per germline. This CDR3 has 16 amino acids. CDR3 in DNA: TGCGCCAGCAGCCGTATAGGACTAGCGGGGTACAATGAGCAGTTCTTC. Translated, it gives CASSRIGLAGYNEQFF.

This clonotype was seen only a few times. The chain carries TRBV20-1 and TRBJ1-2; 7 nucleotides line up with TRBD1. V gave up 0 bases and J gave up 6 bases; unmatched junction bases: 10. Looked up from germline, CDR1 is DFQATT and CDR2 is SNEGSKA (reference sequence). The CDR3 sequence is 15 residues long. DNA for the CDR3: TGCAGTGCTAGAGACCCATCACAGGGGAGGAATGGCTACACCTTC. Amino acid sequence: CSARDPSQGRNGYTF.

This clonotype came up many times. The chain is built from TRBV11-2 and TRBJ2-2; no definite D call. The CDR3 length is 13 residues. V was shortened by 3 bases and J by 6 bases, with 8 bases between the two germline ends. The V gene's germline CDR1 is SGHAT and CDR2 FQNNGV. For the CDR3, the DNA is TGTGCCAGCAGCTTCTCCTCGGCCGGGGAGCTGTTTTTT. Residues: CASSFSSAGELFF.

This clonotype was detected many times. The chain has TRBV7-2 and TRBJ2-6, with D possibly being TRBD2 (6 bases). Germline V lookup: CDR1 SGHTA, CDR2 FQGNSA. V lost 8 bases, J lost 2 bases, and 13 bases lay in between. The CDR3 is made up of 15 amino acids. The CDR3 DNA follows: TGTGCCAGCGGGACTTACCTACCTGGGGCCAACGTCCTGACTTTC. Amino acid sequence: CASGTYLPGANVLTF.

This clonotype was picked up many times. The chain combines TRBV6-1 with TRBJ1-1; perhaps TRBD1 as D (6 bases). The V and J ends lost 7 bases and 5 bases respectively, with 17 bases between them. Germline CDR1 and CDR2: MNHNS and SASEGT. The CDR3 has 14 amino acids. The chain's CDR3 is CASTARGGWTEAFF. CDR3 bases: TGTGCCAGCACCGCGAGGGGGGGATGGACTGAAGCTTTCTTT.

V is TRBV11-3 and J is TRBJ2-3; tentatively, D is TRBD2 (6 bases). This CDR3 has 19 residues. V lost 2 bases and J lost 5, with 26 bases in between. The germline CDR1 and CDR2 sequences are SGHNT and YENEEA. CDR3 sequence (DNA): TGTGCCAGCAGCTTAACGGGCCCGTGGGACGGGAGTGGCCGAGATACGCAGTATTTT. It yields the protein CASSLTGPWDGSGRDTQYF.

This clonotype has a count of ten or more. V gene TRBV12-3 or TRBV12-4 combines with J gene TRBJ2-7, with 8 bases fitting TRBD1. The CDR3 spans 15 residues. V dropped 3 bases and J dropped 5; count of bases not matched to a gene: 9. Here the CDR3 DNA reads TGTGCCAGCAGTTTCGGTTCAGGGGGCTTAAACGAGCAGTACTTC. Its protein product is CASSFGSGGLNEQYF.

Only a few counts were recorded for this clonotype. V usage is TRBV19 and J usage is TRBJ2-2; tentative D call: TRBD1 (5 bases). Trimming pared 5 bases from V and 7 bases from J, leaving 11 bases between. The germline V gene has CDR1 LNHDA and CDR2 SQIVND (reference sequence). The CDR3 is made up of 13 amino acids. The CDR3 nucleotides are TGTGCCAGTAGTGGGGCCTCTCGCGGGGAGCTGTTTTTT. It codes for CASSGASRGELFF.

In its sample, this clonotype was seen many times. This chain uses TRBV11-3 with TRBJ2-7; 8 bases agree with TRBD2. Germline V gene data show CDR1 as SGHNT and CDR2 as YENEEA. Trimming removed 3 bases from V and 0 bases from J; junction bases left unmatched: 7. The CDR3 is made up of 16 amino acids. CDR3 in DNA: TGTGCCAGCAGCTTCTCGGGACTAGAATTCTCCTACGAGCAGTACTTC. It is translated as CASSFSGLEFSYEQYF.

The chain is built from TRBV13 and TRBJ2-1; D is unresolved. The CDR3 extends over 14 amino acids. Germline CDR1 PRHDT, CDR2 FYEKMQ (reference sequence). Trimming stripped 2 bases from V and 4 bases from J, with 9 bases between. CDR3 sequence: CASSLYLRYNEQFF. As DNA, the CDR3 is TGTGCCAGCAGCTTATATTTGCGGTACAATGAGCAGTTCTTC.

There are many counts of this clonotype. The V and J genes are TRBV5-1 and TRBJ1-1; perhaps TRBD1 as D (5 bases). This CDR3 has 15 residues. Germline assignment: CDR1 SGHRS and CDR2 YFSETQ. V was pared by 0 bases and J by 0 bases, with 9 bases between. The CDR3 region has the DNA TGCGCCAGCAGCTTGGTTTGGGGGATGAACACTGAAGCTTTCTTT. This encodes CASSLVWGMNTEAFF.

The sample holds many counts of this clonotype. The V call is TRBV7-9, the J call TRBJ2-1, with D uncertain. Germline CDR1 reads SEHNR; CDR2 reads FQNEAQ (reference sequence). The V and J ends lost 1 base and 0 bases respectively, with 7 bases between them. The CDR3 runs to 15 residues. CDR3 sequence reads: CASSLVFSSYNEQFF. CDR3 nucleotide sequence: TGTGCCAGCAGCTTAGTGTTCAGCTCCTACAATGAGCAGTTCTTC.

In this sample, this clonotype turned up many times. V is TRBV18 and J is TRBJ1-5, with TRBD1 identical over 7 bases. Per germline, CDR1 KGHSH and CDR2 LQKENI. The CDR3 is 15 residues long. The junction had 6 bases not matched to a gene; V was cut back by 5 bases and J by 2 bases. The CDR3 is CASSELQGRNQPQHF. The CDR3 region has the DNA TGTGCCAGCTCAGAATTACAGGGGCGCAATCAGCCCCAGCATTTT.

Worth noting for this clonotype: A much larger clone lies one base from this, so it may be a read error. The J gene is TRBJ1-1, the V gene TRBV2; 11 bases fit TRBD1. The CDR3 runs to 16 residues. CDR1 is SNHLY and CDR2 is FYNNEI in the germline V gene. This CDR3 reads CASSDGTGGQNTGAFF. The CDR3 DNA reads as TGTGCCAGCAGTGATGGGACAGGGGGGCAGAACACTGGAGCTTTCTTT. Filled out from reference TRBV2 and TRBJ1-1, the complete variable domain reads EPEVTQTPSHQVTQMGQEVILRCVPISNHLYFYWYRQILGQKVEFLVSFYNNEISEKSEIFDDQFSVERPDGSNFTLKIRSTKLEDSAMYFCASSDGTGGQNTGAFFGQGTRLTVV.

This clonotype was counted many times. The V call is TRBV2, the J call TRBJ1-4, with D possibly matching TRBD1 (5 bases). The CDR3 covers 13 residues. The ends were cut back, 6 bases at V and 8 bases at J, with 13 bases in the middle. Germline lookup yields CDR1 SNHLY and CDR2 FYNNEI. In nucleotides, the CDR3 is TGTGCCAGCAGAACGGGACCAGGAGAAAAACTGTTTTTT. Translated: CASRTGPGEKLFF.

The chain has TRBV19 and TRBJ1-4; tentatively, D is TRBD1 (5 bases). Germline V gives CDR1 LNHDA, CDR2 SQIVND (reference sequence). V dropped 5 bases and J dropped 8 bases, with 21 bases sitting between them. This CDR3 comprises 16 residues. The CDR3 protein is CASSPRRGVFQEKLFF. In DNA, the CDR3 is TGTGCCAGTAGTCCCCGGCGGGGGGTTTTTCAGGAAAAACTGTTTTTT.

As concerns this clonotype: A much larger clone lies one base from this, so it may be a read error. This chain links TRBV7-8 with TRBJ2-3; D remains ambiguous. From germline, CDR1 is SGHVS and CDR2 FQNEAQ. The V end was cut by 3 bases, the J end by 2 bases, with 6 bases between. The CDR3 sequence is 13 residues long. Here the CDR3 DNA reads TGTGCCAGCAGCTTCGGATACACAGATACGCAGTATTTT. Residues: CASSFGYTDTQYF.

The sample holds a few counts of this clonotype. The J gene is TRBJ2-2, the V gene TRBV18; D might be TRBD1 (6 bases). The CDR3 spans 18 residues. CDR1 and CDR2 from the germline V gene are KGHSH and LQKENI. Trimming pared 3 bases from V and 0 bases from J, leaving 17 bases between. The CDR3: CASSPQRGSAANTGELFF. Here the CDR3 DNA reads TGTGCCAGCTCACCGCAAAGGGGGAGTGCCGCGAACACCGGGGAGCTGTTTTTT.